These T cell receptor beta chains were read from a single sample in a study of response to subunit inactivated influenza vaccine. One entry per CDR3 protein results from TCRdb running MiXCR on the RT-PCR reads. The data hold 150,000 to 200,000 distinct CDR3 sequences, with roughly 12% observed a single time. This sample was shared with a second study, whose subject was T cells expressing NK-cell markers.

Specimen: CD8+ T cells sorted from PBMCs, collected 12 days after vaccination. All receptors derive from a man between 45 and 60 years old who received an inactivated influenza vaccine. Both conserved end residues are part of each CDR3.

TRBJ2-1,TRBV6-5,CASSYQSWGYNEQFF
TRBJ1-1,TRBV7-9,CASSSTGENTQAFF
TRBJ2-2,TRBV7-7,CASSYGQNTGELFF
TRBJ2-2,TRBV5-1,CASSLLRWDTGELFF
TRBJ1-2,TRBV29-1,CSVVGGADGYTF
TRBJ1-6,TRBV20-1,CSASRGTGYSPLHF
TRBJ2-2,TRBV11-2,CASSFHRDRPGELFF
TRBJ2-5,TRBV9,CASSVGQGGTQYF
TRBJ2-7,TRBV24-1,CATSQDSGGSYEQYF
TRBJ2-1,TRBV2,CASAPTSLSYNEQFF
TRBJ2-7,TRBV6-5,CASSYSNPSYEQYF
TRBJ2-1,TRBV7-9,CASSSASQLVNEQFF
TRBJ2-1,TRBV4-1,CASSLLPPAGLSYNEQFF
TRBJ2-2,TRBV28,CASTNGLDSYTGELFF
TRBJ2-1,TRBV20-1,CSAAGVRDDEQFF
TRBJ2-1,TRBV5-1,CASSFWGAGGGNEQFF
TRBJ1-1,TRBV30,CAWSVNRGTEAFF
TRBJ2-1,TRBV28,CASSLNSGGTYNEQFF
TRBJ2-7,TRBV4-2,CASSQEAAGGTYEQYF
TRBJ2-7,TRBV7-2,CASSLSILAGPYEQYF
TRBJ2-7,TRBV14,CASSQVVGQLWEQYF
TRBJ2-7,TRBV20-1,CSADPGQLYEQYF
TRBJ2-3,TRBV7-8,CASSLWPSGDTDTQYF
TRBJ1-1,TRBV2,CASKPPTGFNTEAFF
TRBJ2-7,TRBV7-9,CASSLEGTGKAEQYF
TRBJ1-5,TRBV7-6,CASSLEIWDGNQPQHF
TRBJ2-7,TRBV20-1,CSARGASGSMYEQYF
TRBJ1-6,TRBV14,CASSQSLRGLNSPLHF
TRBJ1-1,TRBV7-9,CASSLEGQGGSTEAFF
TRBJ2-7,TRBV3-1,CASSQDLLAGGVNEQYF
TRBJ2-2,TRBV6-1,CASSPYEGPVTGELFF
TRBJ1-2,TRBV20-1,CSDIGYTF
TRBJ1-2,TRBV6-2/TRBV6-3,CASTYLGTGGGYTF
TRBJ1-5,TRBV7-3,CARCPGGEFGLYSNQPQHF
TRBJ2-1,TRBV5-6,CASSVGTFEQFF
TRBJ1-4,TRBV15,CATSRTGGFEKLFF
TRBJ2-3,TRBV7-2,CASSFYGRGVQVDTQYF
TRBJ2-1,TRBV12-3/TRBV12-4,CASSFNGTPWPYNEQFF
TRBJ2-4,TRBV6-6,CASSYGSKNIQYF
TRBJ2-1,TRBV9,CASSHPISGESYNEQFF
TRBJ2-1,TRBV9,CASSGGEDNEQFF
TRBJ2-7,TRBV4-3,CASSHEDSGSYEQYF
TRBJ2-7,TRBV5-4,CASSLGDRESYEQYF
TRBJ2-5,TRBV15,CATSRDRGGAMETQYF
TRBJ1-2,TRBV11-2,CASSPPLLHGGYTF
TRBJ1-2,TRBV10-3,CAISESVSLYGYTF
TRBJ2-5,TRBV6-5,CASSLGLPKTQYF
TRBJ1-1,TRBV9,CASSEGQGGSTEAFF